This T cell receptor (beta chain) was captured by sequencing in a study of shared clonotypes between healthy human individuals. Regarding this clone: This sample also contains other DNA sequences that code for the same CDR3.

The germline gives CDR1 MGHRA, CDR2 YSYEKL. Germline trimming cut 1 base from V and 6 bases from J; bases unmatched to any gene: 0. This CDR3 spans 14 amino acids. Terminally differentiated effector memory CD45RA+ cells were left out of the naive CD8 fraction, which was CD45RO-negative and positively selected for CCR7. Sequencing used immunoSEQ multiplex PCR; TCRdb keeps in-frame clones, though not all of them. The sample shows about 2.2 million clones, 80% to 95% of them seen only once. The clonotype originates from a man younger than 35 in good health. Some clones in this sample may be carry-over from other donors' samples. Input material: naive CD8+ T cells from PBMCs. This sequence joins TRBV4-1 and TRBJ2-7; 13 nucleotides match TRBD2. For the CDR3, the DNA is TGCGCCAGCAGCCAAGGACTAGCGGGAGGCGAGCAGTACTTC. It is translated as CASSQGLAGGEQYF.